The clone carrying this T cell receptor beta chain has a handful of counts. Looked up from germline, CDR1 is LNHNV and CDR2 is YYDKDF (reference sequence). This CDR3 comprises 14 residues. The V and J ends lost 4 bases and 0 bases respectively, with 8 bases between them. The data stem from a study of T cells after yellow fever vaccination. Study-wide results and caveats: Though weaker, the secondary response peaked faster, on day 5 versus 15. Abundant contaminating clonotypes from the bulk population could appear in FACS-sorted repertoires.

A 5'RACE template-switching step, the method used to make TCR cDNA, added a universal primer site and UMIs. Via MiXCR, TCRdb re-called the 5' RACE reads, giving one row per CDR3 protein. The profile covers about 85,000 distinct CDR3 sequences, with about an eighth appearing a single time and around 23% taken by the ten largest. Specimen: CD8+ T cells not binding an NS4B(214-222) dextramer, sorted from PBMCs, collected about 20 days after the first yellow fever vaccination. The chain employs TRBV15 and TRBJ2-3, with D unresolved. The sequence was obtained from a man aged 18 to 35 who received the YFV17D yellow fever vaccine. The CDR3 reads CATSKRSSTDTQYF. The CDR3 DNA is TGTGCCACCAGCAAACGGAGTAGCACAGATACGCAGTATTTT.